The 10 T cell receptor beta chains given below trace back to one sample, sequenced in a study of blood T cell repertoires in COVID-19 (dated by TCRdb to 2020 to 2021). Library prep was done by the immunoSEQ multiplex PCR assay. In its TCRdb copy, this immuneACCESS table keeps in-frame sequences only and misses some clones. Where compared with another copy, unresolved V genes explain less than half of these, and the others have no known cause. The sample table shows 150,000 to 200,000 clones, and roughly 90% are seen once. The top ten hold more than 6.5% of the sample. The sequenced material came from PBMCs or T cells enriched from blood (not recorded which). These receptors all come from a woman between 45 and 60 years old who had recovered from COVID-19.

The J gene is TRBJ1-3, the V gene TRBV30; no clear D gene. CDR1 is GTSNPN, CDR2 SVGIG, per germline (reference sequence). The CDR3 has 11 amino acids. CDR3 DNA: TGTGCTCAAGCGGGGAGAAACACCATATATTTT. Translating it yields CAQAGRNTIYF.

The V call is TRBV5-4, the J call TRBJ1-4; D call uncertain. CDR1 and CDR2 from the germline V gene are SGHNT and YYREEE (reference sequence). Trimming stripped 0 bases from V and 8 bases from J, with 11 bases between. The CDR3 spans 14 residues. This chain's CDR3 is CASSLGPGIEKLFF. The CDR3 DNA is TGTGCCAGCAGCTTGGGGCCGGGGATAGAAAAACTGTTTTTT.

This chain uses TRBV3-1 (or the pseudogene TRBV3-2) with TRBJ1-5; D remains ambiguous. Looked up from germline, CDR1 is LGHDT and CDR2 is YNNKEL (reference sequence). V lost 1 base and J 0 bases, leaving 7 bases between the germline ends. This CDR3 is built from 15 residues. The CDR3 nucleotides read TGTGCCAGCAGCCAAGGCAGGAATAGCAATCAGCCCCAGCATTTT. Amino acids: CASSQGRNSNQPQHF.

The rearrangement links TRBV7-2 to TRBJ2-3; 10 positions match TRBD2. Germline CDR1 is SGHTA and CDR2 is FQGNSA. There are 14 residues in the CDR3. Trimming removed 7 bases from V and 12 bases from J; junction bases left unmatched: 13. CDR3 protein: CASTPRAGGGSQYF. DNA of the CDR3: TGTGCCAGCACTCCTCGAGCGGGGGGGGGCTCCCAGTATTTT.

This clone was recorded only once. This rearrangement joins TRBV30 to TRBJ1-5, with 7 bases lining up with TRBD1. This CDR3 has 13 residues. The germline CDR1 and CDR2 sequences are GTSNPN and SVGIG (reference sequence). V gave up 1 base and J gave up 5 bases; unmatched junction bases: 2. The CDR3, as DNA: TGTGCCTGGAGTGAGACAGGGTATCAGCCCCAGCATTTT. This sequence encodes CAWSETGYQPQHF.

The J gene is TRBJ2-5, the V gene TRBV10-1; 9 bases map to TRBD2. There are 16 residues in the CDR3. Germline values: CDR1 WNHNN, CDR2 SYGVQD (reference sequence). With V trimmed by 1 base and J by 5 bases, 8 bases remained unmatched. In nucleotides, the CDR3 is TGCGCCAGCAGTGAGTGGGCTAGCGGGGAAGAGGAGACCCAGTACTTC. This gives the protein CASSEWASGEEETQYF.

The CDR3 loop is CASRNRDIDPEAFF. DNA of the CDR3: TGCGCCAGCAGGAACCGGGACATTGACCCTGAAGCTTTCTTT. The V gene is TRBV5-1, the J gene TRBJ1-1; a possible D gene is TRBD1 (6 bases). V was trimmed by 5 bases and J by 6 bases, leaving 17 bases between them. The germline V gene encodes CDR1 SGHRS and CDR2 YFSETQ. The CDR3 has 14 residues.

CDR3 amino acids: CSARESTEAFF. CDR3 DNA: TGCAGTGCTAGAGAGAGCACTGAAGCTTTCTTT. The chain has TRBV20-1 and TRBJ1-1, with D uncertain. Per the germline V gene, CDR1 is DFQATT and CDR2 is SNEGSKA (reference sequence). The CDR3 contains 11 residues. V was cut by 0 bases and J by 4 bases, with 3 bases left in between.

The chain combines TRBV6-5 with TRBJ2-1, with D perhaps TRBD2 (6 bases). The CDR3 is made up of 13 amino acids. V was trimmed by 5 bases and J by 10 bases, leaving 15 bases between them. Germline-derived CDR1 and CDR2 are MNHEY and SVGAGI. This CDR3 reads CASSRGGGREQFF. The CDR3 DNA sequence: TGTGCCAGCAGTCGGGGAGGTGGCAGGGAGCAGTTCTTC.

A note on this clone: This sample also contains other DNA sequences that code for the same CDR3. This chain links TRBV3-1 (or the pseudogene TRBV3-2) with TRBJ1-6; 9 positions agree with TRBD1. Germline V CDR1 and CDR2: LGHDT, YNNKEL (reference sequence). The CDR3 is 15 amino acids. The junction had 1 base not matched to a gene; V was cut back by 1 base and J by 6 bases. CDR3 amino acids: CASSQGTGVNSPLHF. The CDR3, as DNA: TGTGCCAGCAGCCAAGGGACAGGGGTTAATTCACCCCTCCACTTT.